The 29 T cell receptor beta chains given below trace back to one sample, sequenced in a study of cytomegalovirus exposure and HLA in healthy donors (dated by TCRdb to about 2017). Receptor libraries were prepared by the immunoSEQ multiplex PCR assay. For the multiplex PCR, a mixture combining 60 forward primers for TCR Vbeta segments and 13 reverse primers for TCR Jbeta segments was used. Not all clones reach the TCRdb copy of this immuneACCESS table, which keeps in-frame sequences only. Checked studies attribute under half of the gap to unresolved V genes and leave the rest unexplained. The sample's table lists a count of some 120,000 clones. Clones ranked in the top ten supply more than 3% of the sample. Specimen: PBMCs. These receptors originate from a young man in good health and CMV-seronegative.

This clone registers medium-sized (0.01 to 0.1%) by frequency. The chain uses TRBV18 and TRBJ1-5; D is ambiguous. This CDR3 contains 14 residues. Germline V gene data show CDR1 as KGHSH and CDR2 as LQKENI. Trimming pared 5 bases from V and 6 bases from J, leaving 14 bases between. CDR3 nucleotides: TGTGCCAGCTCATCGTCAATAGGAGGTCAGCCCCAGCATTTT. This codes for CASSSSIGGQPQHF.

The CDR3 loop reads CASSLGQGVNQPQHF. The CDR3 DNA reads TGTGCCAGCAGCCTCGGACAGGGCGTCAATCAGCCCCAGCATTTT. The chain is built from TRBV5-6 and TRBJ1-5; 8 bases align to TRBD1. J was trimmed by 3 bases and V by 4 bases; bases with no gene match: 6. Germline CDR1 SGHDT, CDR2 YYEEEE. The CDR3 has 15 residues. The variable domain in full, completed from reference TRBV5-6 and TRBJ1-5, reads DAGVTQSPTHLIKTRGQQVTLRCSPKSGHDTVSWYQQALGQGPQFIFQYYEEEERQRGNFPDRFSGHQFPNYSSELNVNALLLGDSALYLCASSLGQGVNQPQHFGDGTRLSIL.

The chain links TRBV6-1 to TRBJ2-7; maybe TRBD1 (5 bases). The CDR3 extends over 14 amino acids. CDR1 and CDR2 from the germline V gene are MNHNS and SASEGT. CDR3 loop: CASSEIWPGLEFSV. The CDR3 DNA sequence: TGTGCCAGCAGTGAAATCTGGCCAGGGCTAGAATTTTCTGTC.

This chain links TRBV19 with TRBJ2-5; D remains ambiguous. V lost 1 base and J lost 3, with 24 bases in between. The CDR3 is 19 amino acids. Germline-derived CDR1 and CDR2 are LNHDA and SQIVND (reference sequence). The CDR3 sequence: CASSIGSVGFPLKEETQYF. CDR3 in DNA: TGTGCCAGTAGTATAGGATCGGTGGGTTTCCCACTAAAAGAAGAGACCCAGTACTTC.

Here the CDR3 DNA reads TGCAGCGTTGAAAAGGGGACAGGGTGGATTCAGCCCCAGCATTTT. This codes for CSVEKGTGWIQPQHF. The chain is built from TRBV29-1 and TRBJ1-5; 9 bases align to TRBD1. V trimming: 2 bases; J trimming: 6 bases; junction bases outside the gene matches: 8. The CDR3 spans 15 residues. Germline V gives CDR1 SQVTM, CDR2 ANQGSEA.

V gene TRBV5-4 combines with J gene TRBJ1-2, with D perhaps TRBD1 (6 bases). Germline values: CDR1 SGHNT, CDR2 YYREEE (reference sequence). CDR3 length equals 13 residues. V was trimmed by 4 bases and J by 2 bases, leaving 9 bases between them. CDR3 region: CASSNTGNYGYTF. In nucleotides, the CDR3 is TGTGCCAGCAGCAACACAGGGAACTATGGCTACACCTTC.

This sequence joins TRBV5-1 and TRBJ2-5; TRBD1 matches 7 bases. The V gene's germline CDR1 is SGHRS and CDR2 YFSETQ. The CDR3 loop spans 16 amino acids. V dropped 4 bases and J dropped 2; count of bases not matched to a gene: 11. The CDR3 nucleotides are TGCGCCAGCAGCCCCCCTCTAGGGACAGAGCAAGAGACCCAGTACTTC. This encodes CASSPPLGTEQETQYF.

In nucleotides, the CDR3 is TGTGCCAGCACCCTGGGACAGGGAAGGAACATTCAGTACTTC. This sequence encodes CASTLGQGRNIQYF. V gene TRBV5-6 combines with J gene TRBJ2-4; TRBD1 agrees at 9 bases. The germline CDR1 and CDR2 sequences are SGHDT and YYEEEE. CDR3 size: 14 residues. The J segment lost 7 bases and the V segment lost 6 bases, leaving 8 bases of the junction unmatched.

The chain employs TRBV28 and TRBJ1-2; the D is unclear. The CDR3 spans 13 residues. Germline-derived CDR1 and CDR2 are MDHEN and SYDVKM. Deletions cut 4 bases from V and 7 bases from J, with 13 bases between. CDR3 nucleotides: TGTGCCAGCAGTTCCCCGAGTTTTGTTGGCTACACCTTC. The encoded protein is CASSSPSFVGYTF.

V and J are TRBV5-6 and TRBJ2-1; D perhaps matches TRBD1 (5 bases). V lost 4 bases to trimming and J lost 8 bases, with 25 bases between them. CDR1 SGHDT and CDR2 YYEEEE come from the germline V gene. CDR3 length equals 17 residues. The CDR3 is CASSQKPGSGLSDEQFF. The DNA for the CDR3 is TGTGCCAGCAGCCAAAAACCGGGCTCAGGGTTGTCCGATGAGCAGTTCTTC.

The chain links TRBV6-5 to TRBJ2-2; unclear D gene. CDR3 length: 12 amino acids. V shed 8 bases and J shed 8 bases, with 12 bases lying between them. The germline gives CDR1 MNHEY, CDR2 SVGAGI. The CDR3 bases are TGTGCCAGCCTCACAGTTAAGGGGGAGCTGTTTTTT. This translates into CASLTVKGELFF.

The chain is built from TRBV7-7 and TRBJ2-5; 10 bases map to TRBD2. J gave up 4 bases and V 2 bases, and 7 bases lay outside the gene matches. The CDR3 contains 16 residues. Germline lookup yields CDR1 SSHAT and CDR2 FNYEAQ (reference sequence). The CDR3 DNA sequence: TGTGCCAGCAGCTTAAATAGCGGGGGGCGCCCAGAGACCCAGTACTTC. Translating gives CASSLNSGGRPETQYF.

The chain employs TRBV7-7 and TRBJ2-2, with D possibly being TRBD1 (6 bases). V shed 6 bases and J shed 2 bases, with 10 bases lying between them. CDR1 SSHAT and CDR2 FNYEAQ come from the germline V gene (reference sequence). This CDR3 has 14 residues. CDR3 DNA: TGTGCCAGCAGACGGGACACTAACACCGGGGAGCTGTTTTTT. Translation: CASRRDTNTGELFF.

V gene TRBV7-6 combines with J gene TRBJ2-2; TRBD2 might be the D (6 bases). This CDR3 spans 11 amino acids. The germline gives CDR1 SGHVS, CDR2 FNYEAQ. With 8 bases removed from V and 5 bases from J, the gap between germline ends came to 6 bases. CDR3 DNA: TGTGCCAGCGGGAGGACCGGGGAGCTGTTTTTT. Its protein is CASGRTGELFF.

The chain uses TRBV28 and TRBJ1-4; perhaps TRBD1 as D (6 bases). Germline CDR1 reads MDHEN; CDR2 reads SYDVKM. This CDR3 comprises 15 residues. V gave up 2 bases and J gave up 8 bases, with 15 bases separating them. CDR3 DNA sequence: TGTGCCAGCAGTTTAGAACCGACAGGAAACGAAAAACTGTTTTTT. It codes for CASSLEPTGNEKLFF.

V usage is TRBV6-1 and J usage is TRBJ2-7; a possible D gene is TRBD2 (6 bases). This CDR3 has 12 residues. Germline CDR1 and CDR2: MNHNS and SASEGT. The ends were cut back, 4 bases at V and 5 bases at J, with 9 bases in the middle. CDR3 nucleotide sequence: TGTGCCAGCAGTGGGTGGAGGGACGAGCAGTACTTC. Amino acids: CASSGWRDEQYF.

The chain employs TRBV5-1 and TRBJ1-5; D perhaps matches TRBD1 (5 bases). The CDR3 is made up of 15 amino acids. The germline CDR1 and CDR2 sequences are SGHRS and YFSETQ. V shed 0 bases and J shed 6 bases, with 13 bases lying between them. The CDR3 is CASSLEGLGGQPQHF. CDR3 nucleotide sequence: TGCGCCAGCAGCTTGGAAGGCCTGGGGGGTCAGCCCCAGCATTTT. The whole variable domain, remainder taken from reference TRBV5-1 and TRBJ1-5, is KAGVTQTPRYLIKTRGQQVTLSCSPISGHRSVSWYQQTPGQGLQFLFEYFSETQRNKGNFPGRFSGRQFSNSRSEMNVSTLELGDSALYLCASSLEGLGGQPQHFGDGTRLSIL.

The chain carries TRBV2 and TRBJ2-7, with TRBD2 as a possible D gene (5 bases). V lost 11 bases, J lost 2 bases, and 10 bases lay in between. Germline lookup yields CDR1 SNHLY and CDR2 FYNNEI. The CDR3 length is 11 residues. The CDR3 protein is CAGAATYEQYF. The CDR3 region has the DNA TGTGCCGGAGCGGCTACCTACGAGCAGTACTTC.

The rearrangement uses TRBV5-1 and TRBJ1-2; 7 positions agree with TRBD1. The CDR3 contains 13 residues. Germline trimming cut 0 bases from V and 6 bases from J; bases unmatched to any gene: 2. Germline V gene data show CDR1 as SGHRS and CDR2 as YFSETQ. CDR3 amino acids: CASSLGQGNGYTF. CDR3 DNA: TGCGCCAGCAGCTTGGGACAGGGCAATGGCTACACCTTC.

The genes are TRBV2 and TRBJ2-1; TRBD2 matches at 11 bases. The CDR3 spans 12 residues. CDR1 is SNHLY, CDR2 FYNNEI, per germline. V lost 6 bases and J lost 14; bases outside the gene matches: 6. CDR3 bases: TGTGCCAGCAGCGGGACTAGCGGCGCGGAGTTCTTC. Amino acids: CASSGTSGAEFF.

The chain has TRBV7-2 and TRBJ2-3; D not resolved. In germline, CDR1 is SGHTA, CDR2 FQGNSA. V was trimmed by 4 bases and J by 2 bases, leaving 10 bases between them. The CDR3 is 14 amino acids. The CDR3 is CASSSDGYTDTQYF. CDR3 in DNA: TGTGCCAGCAGCTCAGACGGGTACACAGATACGCAGTATTTT.

CDR3 sequence reads: CASSRRGNTEAFF. DNA of the CDR3: TGTGCCAGCAGCCGACGGGGGAACACTGAAGCTTTCTTT. V is TRBV14 and J is TRBJ1-1; D remains unclear. The CDR3 contains 13 residues. Germline lookup yields CDR1 SGHDN and CDR2 FVKESK. V lost 4 bases and J lost 1, with 7 bases in between.

In DNA form, the CDR3 reads TGTGCCAGCGGGAAGATCGGGACTTCTACCTACGAGCAGTACTTC. It yields the protein CASGKIGTSTYEQYF. The rearrangement links TRBV7-8 to TRBJ2-7; a possible D gene is TRBD2 (6 bases). V was trimmed by 8 bases and J by 2 bases, leaving 19 bases between them. From germline, CDR1 is SGHVS and CDR2 FQNEAQ. The CDR3 runs to 15 residues.

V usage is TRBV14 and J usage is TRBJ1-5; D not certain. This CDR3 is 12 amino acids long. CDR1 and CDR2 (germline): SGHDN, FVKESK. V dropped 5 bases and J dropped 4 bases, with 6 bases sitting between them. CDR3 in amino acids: CASSFSNQPQHF. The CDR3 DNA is TGTGCCAGCAGCTTCAGTAATCAGCCCCAGCATTTT.

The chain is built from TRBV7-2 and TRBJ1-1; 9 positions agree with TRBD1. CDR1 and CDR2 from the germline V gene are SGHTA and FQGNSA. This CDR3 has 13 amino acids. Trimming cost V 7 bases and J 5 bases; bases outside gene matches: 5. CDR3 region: CASTPTGGTEAFF. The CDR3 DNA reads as TGTGCCAGCACCCCGACAGGGGGAACTGAAGCTTTCTTT.

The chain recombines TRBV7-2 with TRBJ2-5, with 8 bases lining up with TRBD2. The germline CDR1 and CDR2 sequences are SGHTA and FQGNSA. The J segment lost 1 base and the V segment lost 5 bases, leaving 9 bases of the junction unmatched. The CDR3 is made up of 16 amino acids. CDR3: CASSHGRGALQETQYF. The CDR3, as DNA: TGTGCCAGCAGCCACGGGCGGGGGGCTCTCCAAGAGACCCAGTACTTC.

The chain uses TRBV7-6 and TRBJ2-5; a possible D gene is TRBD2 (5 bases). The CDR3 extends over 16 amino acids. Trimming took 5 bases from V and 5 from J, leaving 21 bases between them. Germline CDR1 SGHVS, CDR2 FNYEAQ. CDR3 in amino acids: CASSRGQGLRLETQYF. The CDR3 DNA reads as TGTGCCAGCAGCCGCGGGCAAGGGCTCCGACTGGAGACCCAGTACTTC.

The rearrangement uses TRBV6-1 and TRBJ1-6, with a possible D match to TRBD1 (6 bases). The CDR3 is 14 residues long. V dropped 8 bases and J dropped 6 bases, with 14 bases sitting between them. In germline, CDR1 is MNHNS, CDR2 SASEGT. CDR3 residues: CASLLTGANSPLHF. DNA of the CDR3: TGTGCCAGCCTGCTGACAGGCGCTAATTCACCCCTCCACTTT.

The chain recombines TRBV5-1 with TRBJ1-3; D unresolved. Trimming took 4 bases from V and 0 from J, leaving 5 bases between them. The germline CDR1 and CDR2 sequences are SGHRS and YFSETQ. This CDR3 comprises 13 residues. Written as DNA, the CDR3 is TGCGCCAGCAGCGACAACTCTGGAAACACCATATATTTT. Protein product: CASSDNSGNTIYF.